The 25 T cell receptor beta chains given below trace back to one sample, sequenced in a study of CXCR3-negative and CXCR3-positive naive CD8 T cells. Whole-study findings and limits: Naive CXCR3-positive cells had TRB CDR3s more hydrophobic than those of CXCR3-negative naive cells.

UMI-tagged TRB cDNA libraries were built via 5' RACE. TCRdb re-called the 5' RACE reads and shows each CDR3 protein once, DNA omitted. The sample totals roughly 130,000 distinct CDR3 sequences. Their cognate antigens are unknown. The specimen was naive CXCR3+ CD8+ T cells from blood. Noted subset: CD45RO-CCR7+CD27+CD95- naive CD8+ T cells expressing CXCR3 (TNR3+). The receptors were gathered from a human donor in good health. Some clones in this sample may be carry-over from other donors' samples.

V gene TRBV3-1 combines with J gene TRBJ2-7; TCRdb's D call of TRBD1 is untestable without DNA. The CDR3 length is 15 residues. Germline CDR1 reads LGHDT; CDR2 reads YNNKEL (reference sequence). CDR3 sequence reads: CASTRGLVAGYEQYF.

The rearrangement links TRBV5-1 to TRBJ2-7; TCRdb proposes TRBD1, but this gene call is untestable without DNA. Germline V gene sequence: CDR1 SGHRS, CDR2 YFSETQ. The CDR3 covers 16 residues. This CDR3 reads CASSPVPGHNSYEQYF.

The CDR3 reads CASRVQGAVGEAFF. This chain links TRBV28 with TRBJ1-1; the D call from TCRdb, TRBD1, cannot be confirmed without DNA. This CDR3 region has 14 residues. Germline V gives CDR1 MDHEN, CDR2 SYDVKM.

J is TRBJ1-4 and V is TRBV5-1; as DNA is missing, the TRBD1 call by TCRdb cannot be tested. The CDR3 extends over 16 amino acids. Germline assignment: CDR1 SGHRS and CDR2 YFSETQ. CDR3 sequence: CASSPGTVATNEKLFF.

This chain joins TRBV4-1 and TRBJ2-5. This CDR3 has 15 residues. Germline V gives CDR1 MGHRA, CDR2 YSYEKL. CDR3 sequence reads: CASSQQDRTKETQYF.

The chain carries TRBV5-5 and TRBJ2-7; TCRdb outputs TRBD1, but without DNA this stays unchecked. Germline V gene sequence: CDR1 SGHKS, CDR2 YYEKEE (reference sequence). CDR3 length: 15 amino acids. The CDR3 here is CASSSVRESSYEQYF.

The chain recombines TRBV11-2 with TRBJ1-1. This CDR3 has 12 amino acids. The germline V gene has CDR1 SGHAT and CDR2 FQNNGV. Here the CDR3 reads CASSLDGTVQGF. The full variable domain, its missing parts supplied by reference TRBV11-2 and TRBJ1-1, is EAGVAQSPRYKIIEKRQSVAFWCNPISGHATLYWYQQILGQGPKLLIQFQNNGVVDDSQLPKDRFSAERLKGVDSTLKIQPAKLEDSAVYLCASSLDGTVQGFGQGTRLTVV.

The chain carries TRBV25-1 and TRBJ2-1; TCRdb's D gene call, TRBD2, goes unchecked for lack of DNA. Germline assignment: CDR1 MGHDK and CDR2 SYGVNS. The CDR3 is 14 amino acids. The CDR3 loop reads CASSSVEGPAEQFF.

The chain employs TRBV20-1 and TRBJ2-7; absent DNA, TCRdb's TRBD1 call cannot be checked. The CDR3 loop spans 13 amino acids. Germline lookup yields CDR1 DFQATT and CDR2 SNEGSKA (reference sequence). CDR3 in amino acids: CSARTQGSYEQYF.

The chain is built from TRBV6-6 and TRBJ2-5. CDR1 is MNHNY, CDR2 SVGAGI, per germline (reference sequence). The CDR3 runs to 13 residues. This CDR3 reads CASSYGSPETQYF.

V and J are TRBV11-1 and TRBJ2-1. The CDR3 consists of 14 residues. Per germline, CDR1 SGHAT and CDR2 FQDESV (reference sequence). CDR3 region: CASSARWVYNEQFF.

The CDR3 reads CASSLSGSPYNEQFF. This chain links TRBV7-9 with TRBJ2-1. The CDR3 length is 15 residues. CDR1 and CDR2 from the germline V gene are SEHNR and FQNEAQ (reference sequence).

The V call is TRBV7-3, the J call TRBJ2-3; lacking DNA, the TRBD1 call made by TCRdb goes unchecked. CDR1 and CDR2 (germline): SGHTA, FQGTGA. The CDR3 has 16 amino acids. CDR3 sequence: CASSRAVSSEPGAQYF.

The genes are TRBV12-3 or TRBV12-4 and TRBJ2-3. The CDR3 extends over 11 amino acids. The CDR3 here is CASTGGVTQYF.

This rearrangement joins TRBV23-1 to TRBJ2-3; the TCRdb D gene call, TRBD1, has no DNA to confirm it. TRBV23-1 has ORF status, its function being uncertain. This CDR3 contains 16 residues. The CDR3: CASSHSDRGNTDTQYF.

The genes are TRBV5-1 and TRBJ2-7; without DNA, the TCRdb call of TRBD1 cannot be checked. The CDR3 is made up of 15 amino acids. In germline, CDR1 is SGHRS, CDR2 YFSETQ. The CDR3 sequence: CASSPGLGRVHEQYF.

The J gene is TRBJ2-1, the V gene TRBV30. CDR1 GTSNPN and CDR2 SVGIG come from the germline V gene (reference sequence). The CDR3 consists of 11 residues. This chain's CDR3 is CAWTPYNEQFF.

V gene TRBV4-1 combines with J gene TRBJ2-2. Germline loops: CDR1 MGHRA, CDR2 YSYEKL. The CDR3 is 14 residues long. The CDR3 sequence: CASSQDPETGELFF.

The V and J genes are TRBV3-1 and TRBJ2-1. From germline, CDR1 is LGHDT and CDR2 YNNKEL (reference sequence). There are 13 residues in the CDR3. This chain's CDR3 is CASSQWTYNEQFF.

The V and J genes are TRBV25-1 and TRBJ2-1; with no DNA, the TCRdb D assignment of TRBD1 cannot be verified. This CDR3 is built from 15 residues. Per the germline V gene, CDR1 is MGHDK and CDR2 is SYGVNS. CDR3 sequence: CASSEGQGAENEQFF.

The chain is built from TRBV20-1 and TRBJ1-1. The CDR3 consists of 13 residues. In germline, CDR1 is DFQATT, CDR2 SNEGSKA (reference sequence). The CDR3 sequence is CSARSELNTEAFF.

The chain has TRBV7-2 and TRBJ1-2; TCRdb indicates TRBD1, and absent DNA this call remains unverified. The CDR3 sequence is 15 residues long. Germline V CDR1 and CDR2: SGHTA, FQGNSA. The chain's CDR3 is CASSPPPGESDGYTF.

The rearrangement joins TRBV24-1 to TRBJ2-7; the D gene TCRdb calls, TRBD1, cannot be checked with no DNA. CDR3 length: 14 residues. Germline assignment: CDR1 KGHDR and CDR2 SFDVKD. The CDR3 spells CATYARAGVYEQYF.

The CDR3 here is CASAGGHDFGNTIYF. The chain combines TRBV6-5 with TRBJ1-3; the TCRdb D gene call, TRBD1, has no DNA to confirm it. The CDR3 runs 15 residues. In germline, CDR1 is MNHEY, CDR2 SVGAGI.

The genes are TRBV28 and TRBJ2-7. CDR3 size: 14 residues. CDR1 is MDHEN, CDR2 SYDVKM, per germline. The CDR3 spells CASRRMAGSYEQYF.